The clone carrying this TCR beta chain appeared a few times. The data stem from a study of T-cell reconstitution after alpha-beta-depleted transplantation in children. The library targeted TCRbeta and was prepared with unique molecular identifiers. One entry per CDR3 protein, called by TCRdb with MiXCR from the PCR reads. The sample shows some 600,000 distinct CDR3 sequences, 15% to 20% of them seen only once. The germline CDR1 and CDR2 sequences are SGHRS and YFSETQ. The CDR3 has 14 residues. Trimming removed 4 bases from V and 5 bases from J, with 15 bases in between. The receptor's source is a human donor who donated a stem cell graft to a child with acute myeloid leukemia. The chain couples TRBV5-1 to TRBJ1-1; D possibly corresponds to TRBD1 (5 bases). Sequenced here: PBMCs from the stem cell graft donor, sampled from the stem cell graft. In DNA form, the CDR3 reads TGCGCCAGCAGCCCGACGGGGGAATGGACTGAAGCTTTCTTT. It yields the protein CASSPTGEWTEAFF.